Shown below are 15 T cell receptor beta chains from a single sample sequenced in a study of shared clonotypes between healthy human individuals. Method: immunoSEQ multiplex PCR; TCRdb's copy keeps in-frame clones and lacks some. The sample holds 400,000 to 550,000 clones; 65% to 80% are singletons and the top ten take over 9.5%. Sequencing used PBMCs. The receptors derive from a woman aged 40 to 55 in good health. Some clones in this sample may be carry-over from other donors' samples.

The rearrangement uses TRBV5-1 and TRBJ2-5; TRBD1 is a possible D gene (6 bases). The CDR3 has 13 amino acids. V was shortened by 6 bases and J by 5 bases, with 14 bases between the two germline ends. Germline CDR1 is SGHRS and CDR2 is YFSETQ. CDR3 region: CASTTGPGETQYF. The DNA for the CDR3 is TGCGCCAGCACGACAGGTCCTGGGGAGACCCAGTACTTC.

This clone has at least ten counts. The V and J genes are TRBV6-4 and TRBJ2-1; D not resolved. Germline CDR1 MRHNA, CDR2 SNTAGT. Trimming left V 5 bases short and J 8 bases short, with 10 bases between. This CDR3 has 12 amino acids. The chain's CDR3 is CASSPPSHEQFF. CDR3 in DNA: TGTGCCAGCAGTCCACCCTCCCATGAGCAGTTCTTC.

The chain employs TRBV11-3 and TRBJ2-1; D is ambiguous. V was trimmed by 0 bases and J by 5 bases, leaving 5 bases between them. The CDR3 loop spans 13 amino acids. Germline V gene sequence: CDR1 SGHNT, CDR2 YENEEA. The CDR3 protein is CASSLDVDNEQFF. For the CDR3, the DNA is TGTGCCAGCAGCTTAGATGTCGACAATGAGCAGTTCTTC.

In regard to this clone: With only one base between it and a far larger clone, this is likely a read error. V is TRBV7-2 and J is TRBJ2-7; D is unresolved. The germline gives CDR1 SGHTA, CDR2 FQGNSA. This CDR3 contains 14 residues. CDR3 in amino acids: CANSRPFLGYEQYF. CDR3 nucleotide sequence: TGTGCCAACAGCCGCCCTTTTTTGGGGTACGAGCAGTACTTC. The full variable domain, rest sourced from reference TRBV7-2 and TRBJ2-7, is GAGVSQSPSNKVTEKGKDVELRCDPISGHTALYWYRQSLGQGLEFLIYFQGNSAPDKSGLPSDRFSAERTGGSVSTLTIQRTQQEDSAVYLCANSRPFLGYEQYFGPGTRLTVT.

The count of this clone is one. V usage is TRBV7-9 and J usage is TRBJ2-1; D call uncertain. Trimming took off 7 bases at V and 8 bases at J, with 9 bases between the two ends. Germline CDR1 and CDR2: SEHNR and FQNEAQ (reference sequence). The CDR3 loop spans 11 amino acids. This chain's CDR3 is CASTQWDEQFF. CDR3 DNA: TGTGCCAGCACGCAGTGGGATGAGCAGTTCTTC.

Only one count was recorded for this clone. The gene calls are TRBV11-2 and TRBJ2-5; TRBD2 matches 8 bases. The CDR3 runs to 16 residues. After removal of 6 bases from V and 2 bases from J, the junction contained 11 bases not matched to a gene. The germline CDR1 and CDR2 sequences are SGHAT and FQNNGV. In DNA form, the CDR3 reads TGTGCCAGCAGTATCAATAGCGGGACGGTACAAGAGACCCAGTACTTC. Translation: CASSINSGTVQETQYF.

The rearrangement uses TRBV28 and TRBJ2-2; D possibly corresponds to TRBD1 (5 bases). This CDR3 comprises 15 residues. In germline, CDR1 is MDHEN, CDR2 SYDVKM. V lost 0 bases and J lost 11, with 16 bases in between. CDR3 sequence (DNA): TGTGCCAGCAGTTTATGGGGGTTCCTTAGGGGAGAGCTGTTTTTT. Protein sequence: CASSLWGFLRGELFF.

Regarding this clone: The sample contains more than one DNA sequence encoding this CDR3. The rearrangement joins TRBV28 to TRBJ2-7; 9 bases line up with TRBD1. Germline values: CDR1 MDHEN, CDR2 SYDVKM. The CDR3 length is 15 residues. The junction had 8 bases not matched to a gene; V was cut back by 6 bases and J by 2 bases. The CDR3 loop reads CASSSTGTGTYEQYF. The CDR3 DNA is TGTGCCAGCAGCTCGACCGGGACAGGGACCTACGAGCAGTACTTC.

The V and J genes are TRBV10-3 and TRBJ1-5; D gene uncertain. The CDR3 runs 13 residues. Germline CDR1 and CDR2: ENHRY and SYGVKD. The germline V and J ends were trimmed by 4 bases and 5 bases, with 9 bases remaining between them. Here the CDR3 reads CAISVGQDQPQHF. The CDR3 DNA reads TGTGCCATCAGTGTGGGCCAGGATCAGCCCCAGCATTTT.

The J gene is TRBJ1-5, the V gene TRBV7-3, with a possible D match to TRBD1 (5 bases). The CDR3 totals 13 residues. From germline, CDR1 is SGHTA and CDR2 FQGTGA. V lost 6 bases, J lost 4 bases, and 10 bases lay in between. The CDR3 region is CASSPGGNQPQHF. CDR3 nucleotides: TGTGCCAGCAGTCCCGGGGGGAATCAGCCCCAGCATTTT.

The sample holds a few counts of this clone. The V gene is TRBV15, the J gene TRBJ1-2, with no clear D. Trimming removed 7 bases from V and 3 bases from J, with 15 bases in between. Germline V gene data show CDR1 as LNHNV and CDR2 as YYDKDF (reference sequence). The CDR3 spans 14 residues. As DNA, the CDR3 is TGTGCCACCACCCCGGGGTTTGTGGACTATGGCTACACCTTC. The encoded protein is CATTPGFVDYGYTF. The complete variable domain, with remaining parts taken from reference TRBV15 and TRBJ1-2, reads DAMVIQNPRYQVTQFGKPVTLSCSQTLNHNVMYWYQQKSSQAPKLLFHYYDKDFNNEADTPDNFQSRRPNTSFCFLDIRSPGLGDTAMYLCATTPGFVDYGYTFGSGTRLTVV.

The V and J genes are TRBV6-6 and TRBJ2-3; D not certain. Germline V lookup: CDR1 MNHNY, CDR2 SVGAGI (reference sequence). Trimming took off 3 bases at V and 0 bases at J, with 4 bases between the two ends. This CDR3 comprises 13 residues. This CDR3 reads CASSYPSTDTQYF. The CDR3 DNA is TGTGCCAGCAGTTATCCGAGCACAGATACGCAGTATTTT.

This clone has only a few counts. The chain joins TRBV7-3 to TRBJ2-1; 14 nucleotides match TRBD2. Looked up from germline, CDR1 is SGHTA and CDR2 is FQGTGA. The CDR3 covers 17 residues. V was pared by 4 bases and J by 10 bases, with 12 bases of the junction left unmatched. The CDR3: CASSYRTSGRTRNEQFF. In DNA, the CDR3 is TGTGCCAGCAGCTACCGGACTAGCGGGAGGACTCGGAACGAGCAGTTCTTC.

The rearrangement joins TRBV5-4 to TRBJ2-7; 8 bases agree with TRBD1. This CDR3 is 15 amino acids long. The germline V gene encodes CDR1 SGHNT and CDR2 YYREEE (reference sequence). V trimming: 4 bases; J trimming: 0 bases; junction bases outside the gene matches: 6. CDR3 sequence (DNA): TGTGCCAGCAGCCCGCCAGGACAGGGCTCCTACGAGCAGTACTTC. Translated, it gives CASSPPGQGSYEQYF.

This clone was found a few times. The genes are TRBV7-2 and TRBJ2-7; 13 nucleotides line up with TRBD2. V shed 3 bases, J shed 5 bases, and the junction held 4 bases outside the gene matches. The germline V gene has CDR1 SGHTA and CDR2 FQGNSA. The CDR3 spans 15 residues. Written as DNA, the CDR3 is TGTGCCAGCAGCTTCGGACTAGCGGGAGACCACGAGCAGTACTTC. Translated: CASSFGLAGDHEQYF.